Described below is a single T cell receptor beta chain sequence and its context. A few counts support this clone. Its antigen target is currently unknown. No much larger clone exists at a distance of one base, and base qualities are not known. The library was generated by the immunoSEQ multiplex PCR assay. Held by TCRdb, this immuneACCESS table contains in-frame sequences only and omits some clones. Under half of the omission traces to an unresolved V gene where checked; the cause of the rest is unknown. In this sample the table shows more than 55,000 clones, around 80% of which occur a single time. Jointly, the top ten make up 3% to 4% of the sample. The sample originates from a study of radiotherapy plus CTLA-4 blockade in lung cancer (dated by TCRdb to 2016 to 2018). For the study in its entirety: Among enrolled patients, approximately 17% had an objective response and 25% to 35% reached disease control.

In the germline V gene (reference sequence), CDR1 corresponds to GTSNPN and CDR2 to SVGIG. Here V drops 5 bases and J drops 7 bases, and the junction holds 3 bases not matched to any gene. Counted from cysteine to phenylalanine, this CDR3 has 13 amino acids. Only the CDR3 part of the read is kept: 39 bases, read in frame from the first base. Overall study results and their limits: TCR clones derived from tumors expanded in peripheral blood after treatment with radiotherapy and ipilimumab. Early dynamic changes in blood T cell clones, together with increased serum interferon-beta after radiation, were reported as the strongest predictors of response.

The study tested focal radiation therapy combined with CTLA-4 blockade (ipilimumab) in patients with chemo-refractory metastatic non-small-cell lung cancer. This receptor was taken from a human donor with non-small cell lung cancer who had a partial response to radiotherapy plus ipilimumab. The sequences come from peripheral blood, collected from a patient treated with radiotherapy plus ipilimumab. This sequence uses TRBV30 and TRBJ1-6; TRBD1 matches 9 bases in the middle. The sequenced DNA: TGTGCCTGGGGGACAGGGTTGAATTCACCCCTCCACTTT. Its translation is CAWGTGLNSPLHF.